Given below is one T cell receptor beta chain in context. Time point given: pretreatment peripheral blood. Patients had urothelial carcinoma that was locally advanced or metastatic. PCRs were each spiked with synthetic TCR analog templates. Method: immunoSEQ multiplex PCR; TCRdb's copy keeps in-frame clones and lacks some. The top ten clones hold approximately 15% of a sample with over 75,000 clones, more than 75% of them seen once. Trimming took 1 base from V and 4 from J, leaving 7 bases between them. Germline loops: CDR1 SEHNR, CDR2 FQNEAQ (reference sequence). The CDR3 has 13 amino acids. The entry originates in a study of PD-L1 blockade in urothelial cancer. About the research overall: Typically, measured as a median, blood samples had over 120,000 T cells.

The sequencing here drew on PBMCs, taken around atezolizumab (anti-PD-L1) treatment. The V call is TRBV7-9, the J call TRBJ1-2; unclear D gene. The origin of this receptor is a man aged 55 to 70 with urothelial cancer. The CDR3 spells CASSLDSSYGYTF. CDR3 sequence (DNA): TGTGCCAGCAGCTTAGACTCAAGCTATGGCTACACCTTC.